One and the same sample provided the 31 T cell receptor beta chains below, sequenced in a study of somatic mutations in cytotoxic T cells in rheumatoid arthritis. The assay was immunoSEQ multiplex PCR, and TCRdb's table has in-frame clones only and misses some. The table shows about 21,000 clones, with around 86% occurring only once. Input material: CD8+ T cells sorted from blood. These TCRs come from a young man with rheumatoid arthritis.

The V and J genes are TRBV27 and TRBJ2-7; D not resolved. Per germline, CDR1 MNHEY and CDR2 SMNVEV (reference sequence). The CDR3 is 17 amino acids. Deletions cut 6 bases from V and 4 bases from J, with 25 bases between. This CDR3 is CASRRSPRPRTGYEQYF. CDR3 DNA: TGTGCCAGCAGGCGTTCACCCCGTCCGAGGACGGGTTACGAGCAGTACTTC.

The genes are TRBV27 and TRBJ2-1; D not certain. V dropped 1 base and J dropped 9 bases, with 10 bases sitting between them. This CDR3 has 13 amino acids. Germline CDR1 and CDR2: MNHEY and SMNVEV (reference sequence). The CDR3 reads CASSLLGITEQFF. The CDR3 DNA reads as TGTGCCAGCAGTTTATTGGGTATCACTGAGCAGTTCTTC.

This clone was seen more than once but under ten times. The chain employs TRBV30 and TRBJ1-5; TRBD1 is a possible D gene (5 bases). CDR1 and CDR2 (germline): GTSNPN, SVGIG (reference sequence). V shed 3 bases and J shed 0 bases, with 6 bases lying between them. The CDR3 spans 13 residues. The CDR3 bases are TGTGCCTGGAGAGGGGATAGCAATCAGCCCCAGCATTTT. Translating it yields CAWRGDSNQPQHF.

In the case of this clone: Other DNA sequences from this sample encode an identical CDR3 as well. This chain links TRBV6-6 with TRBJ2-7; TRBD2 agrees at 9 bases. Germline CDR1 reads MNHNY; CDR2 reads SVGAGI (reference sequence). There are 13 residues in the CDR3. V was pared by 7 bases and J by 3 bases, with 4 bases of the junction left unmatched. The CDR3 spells CASTSGGLYEQYF. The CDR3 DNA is TGTGCCAGCACGAGCGGGGGGCTCTACGAGCAGTACTTC.

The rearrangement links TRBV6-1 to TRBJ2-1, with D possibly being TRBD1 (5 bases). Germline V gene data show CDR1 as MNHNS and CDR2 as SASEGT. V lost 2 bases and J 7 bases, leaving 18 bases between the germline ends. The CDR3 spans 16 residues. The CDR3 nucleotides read TGTGCCAGCAGTGAAACCGGATCCAGGGTTTTGAATGAGCAGTTCTTC. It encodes CASSETGSRVLNEQFF.

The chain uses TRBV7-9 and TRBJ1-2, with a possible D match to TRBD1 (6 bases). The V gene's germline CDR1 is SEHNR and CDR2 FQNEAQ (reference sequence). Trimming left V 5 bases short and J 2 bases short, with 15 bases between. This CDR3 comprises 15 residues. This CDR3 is CASSRGGQDNYGYTF. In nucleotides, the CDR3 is TGTGCCAGCAGCCGTGGGGGGCAGGACAACTATGGCTACACCTTC.

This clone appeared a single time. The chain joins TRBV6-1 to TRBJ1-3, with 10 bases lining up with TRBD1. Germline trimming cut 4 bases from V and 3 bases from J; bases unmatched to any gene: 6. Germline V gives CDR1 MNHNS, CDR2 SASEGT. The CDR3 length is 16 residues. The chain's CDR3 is CASSADRGFFGNTIYF. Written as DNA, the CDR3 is TGTGCCAGCAGTGCGGACAGGGGGTTTTTTGGAAACACCATATATTTT.

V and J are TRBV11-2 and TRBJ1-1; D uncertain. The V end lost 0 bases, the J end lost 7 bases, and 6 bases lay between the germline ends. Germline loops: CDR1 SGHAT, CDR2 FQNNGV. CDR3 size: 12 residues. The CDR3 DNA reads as TGTGCCAGCAGCTTAGAGGTGGGTGAAGCTTTCTTT. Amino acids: CASSLEVGEAFF.

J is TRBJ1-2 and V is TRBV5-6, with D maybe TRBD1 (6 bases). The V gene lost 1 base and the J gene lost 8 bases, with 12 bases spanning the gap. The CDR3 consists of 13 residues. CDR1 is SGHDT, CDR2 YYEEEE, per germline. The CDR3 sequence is CASSLTGLEGYTF. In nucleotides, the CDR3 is TGTGCCAGCAGCTTGACAGGGCTTGAGGGCTACACCTTC. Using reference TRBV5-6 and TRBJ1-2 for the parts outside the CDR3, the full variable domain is DAGVTQSPTHLIKTRGQQVTLRCSPKSGHDTVSWYQQALGQGPQFIFQYYEEEERQRGNFPDRFSGHQFPNYSSELNVNALLLGDSALYLCASSLTGLEGYTFGSGTRLTVV.

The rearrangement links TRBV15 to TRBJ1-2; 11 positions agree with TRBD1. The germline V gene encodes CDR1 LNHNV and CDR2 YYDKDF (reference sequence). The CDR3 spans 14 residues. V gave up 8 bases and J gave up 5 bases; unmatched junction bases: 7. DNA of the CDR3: TGTGCCACCTCACAGGACAGGGGGCCATATGGCTACACCTTC. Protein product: CATSQDRGPYGYTF.

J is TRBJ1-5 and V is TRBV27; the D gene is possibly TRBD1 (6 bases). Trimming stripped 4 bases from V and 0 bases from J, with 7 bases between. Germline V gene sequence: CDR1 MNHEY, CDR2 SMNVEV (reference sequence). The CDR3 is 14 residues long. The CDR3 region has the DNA TGTGCCAGCAGTTGGACAGTTAGCAATCAGCCCCAGCATTTT. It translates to CASSWTVSNQPQHF.

CDR3 in DNA: TGTGCCAGCAGCGCGAGCAGGGTTTCAGGTAGCACTGAAGCTTTCTTT. Its translation: CASSASRVSGSTEAFF. The gene calls are TRBV9 and TRBJ1-1; possible D gene TRBD1, 5 bases. Germline V lookup: CDR1 SGDLS, CDR2 YYNGEE. V gave up 3 bases and J gave up 4 bases, with 19 bases separating them. CDR3 length: 16 amino acids. Variable domain in full (rest from reference TRBV9 and TRBJ1-1): DSGVTQTPKHLITATGQRVTLRCSPRSGDLSVYWYQQSLDQGLQFLIQYYNGEERAKGNILERFSAQQFPDLHSELNLSSLELGDSALYFCASSASRVSGSTEAFFGQGTRLTVV.

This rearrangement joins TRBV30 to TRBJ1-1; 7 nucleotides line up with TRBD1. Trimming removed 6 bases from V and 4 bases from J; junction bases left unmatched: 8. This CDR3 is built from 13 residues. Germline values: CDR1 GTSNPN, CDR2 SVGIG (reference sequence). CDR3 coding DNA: TGTGCCTGCGCACTGGACAGGCCCACTGAAGCTTTCTTT. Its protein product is CACALDRPTEAFF.

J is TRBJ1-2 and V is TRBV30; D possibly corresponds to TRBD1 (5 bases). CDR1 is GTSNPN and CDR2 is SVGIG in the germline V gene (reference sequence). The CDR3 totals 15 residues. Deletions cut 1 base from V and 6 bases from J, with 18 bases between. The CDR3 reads CAWSDAYQGDHGYTF. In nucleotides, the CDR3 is TGTGCCTGGAGTGACGCATACCAGGGAGACCATGGCTACACCTTC.

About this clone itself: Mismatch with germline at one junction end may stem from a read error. As DNA, the CDR3 is TGTGCCAGCAGTTTAGGGAGGAAACCCTACGAGCAGTACTTC. Translating gives CASSLGRKPYEQYF. The chain uses TRBV7-8 and TRBJ2-7; perhaps TRBD2 as D (6 bases). This CDR3 has 14 residues. CDR1 SGHVS and CDR2 FQNEAQ come from the germline V gene.

CDR3 residues: CAISESGGEQFF. The CDR3 DNA reads as TGTGCCATCAGTGAGTCGGGGGGAGAGCAGTTCTTC. The genes are TRBV10-3 and TRBJ2-1, with a tentative D call TRBD2 (6 bases). The CDR3 has 12 amino acids. The V end lost 0 bases, the J end lost 10 bases, and 7 bases lay between the germline ends. CDR1 and CDR2 (germline): ENHRY, SYGVKD.

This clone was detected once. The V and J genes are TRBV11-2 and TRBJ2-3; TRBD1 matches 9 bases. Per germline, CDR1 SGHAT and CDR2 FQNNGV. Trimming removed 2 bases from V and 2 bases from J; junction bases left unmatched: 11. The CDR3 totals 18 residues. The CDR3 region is CASSLTEGQGAFTDTQYF. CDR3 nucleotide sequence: TGTGCCAGCAGCTTAACAGAGGGACAGGGCGCCTTCACAGATACGCAGTATTTT.

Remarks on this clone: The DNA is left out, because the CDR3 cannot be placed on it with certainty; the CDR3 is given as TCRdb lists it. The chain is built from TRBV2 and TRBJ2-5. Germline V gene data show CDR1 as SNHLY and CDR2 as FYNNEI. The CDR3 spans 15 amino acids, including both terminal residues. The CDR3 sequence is CASILGFGFRETQYF.

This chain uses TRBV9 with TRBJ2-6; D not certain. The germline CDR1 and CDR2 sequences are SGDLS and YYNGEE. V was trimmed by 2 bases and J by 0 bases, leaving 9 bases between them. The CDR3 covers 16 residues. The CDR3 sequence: CASSVTGFSGANVLTF. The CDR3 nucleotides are TGTGCCAGCAGCGTGACTGGATTCTCTGGGGCCAACGTCCTGACTTTC.

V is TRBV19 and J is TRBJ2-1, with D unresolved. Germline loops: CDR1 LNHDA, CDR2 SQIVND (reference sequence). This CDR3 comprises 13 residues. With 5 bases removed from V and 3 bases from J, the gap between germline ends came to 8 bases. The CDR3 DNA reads TGTGCCAGTAGTTTGACCGGCTACAATGAGCAGTTCTTC. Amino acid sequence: CASSLTGYNEQFF.

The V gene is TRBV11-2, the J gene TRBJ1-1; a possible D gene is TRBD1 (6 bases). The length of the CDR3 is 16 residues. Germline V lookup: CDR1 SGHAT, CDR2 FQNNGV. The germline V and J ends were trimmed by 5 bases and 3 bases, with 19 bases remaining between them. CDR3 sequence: CASSPPQQGWHTEAFF. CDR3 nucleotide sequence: TGTGCCAGCAGCCCTCCCCAACAGGGCTGGCACACTGAAGCTTTCTTT.

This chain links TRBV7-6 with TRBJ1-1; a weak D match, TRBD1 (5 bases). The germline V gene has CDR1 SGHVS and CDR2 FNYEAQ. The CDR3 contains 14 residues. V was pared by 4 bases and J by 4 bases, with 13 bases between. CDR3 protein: CASSSGLFFTEAFF. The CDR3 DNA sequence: TGTGCCAGCAGCTCAGGGCTCTTCTTCACTGAAGCTTTCTTT.

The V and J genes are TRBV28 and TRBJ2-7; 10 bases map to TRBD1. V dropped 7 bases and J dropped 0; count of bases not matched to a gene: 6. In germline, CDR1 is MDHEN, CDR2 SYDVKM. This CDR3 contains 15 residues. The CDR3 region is CASIDRDRGSYEQYF. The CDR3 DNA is TGTGCCAGCATCGACCGGGACAGGGGCTCCTACGAGCAGTACTTC.

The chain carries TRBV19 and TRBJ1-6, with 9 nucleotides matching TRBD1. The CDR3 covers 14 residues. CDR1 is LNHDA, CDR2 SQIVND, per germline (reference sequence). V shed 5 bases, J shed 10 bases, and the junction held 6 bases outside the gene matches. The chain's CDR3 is CASSAGTGRSPLHF. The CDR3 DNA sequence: TGTGCCAGTAGTGCCGGGACAGGGAGATCACCCCTCCACTTT.

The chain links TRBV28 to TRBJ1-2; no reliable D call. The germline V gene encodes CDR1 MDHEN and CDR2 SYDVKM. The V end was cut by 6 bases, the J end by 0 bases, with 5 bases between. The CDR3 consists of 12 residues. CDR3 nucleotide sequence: TGTGCCAGCAGGGGAGCTAACTATGGCTACACCTTC. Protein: CASRGANYGYTF.

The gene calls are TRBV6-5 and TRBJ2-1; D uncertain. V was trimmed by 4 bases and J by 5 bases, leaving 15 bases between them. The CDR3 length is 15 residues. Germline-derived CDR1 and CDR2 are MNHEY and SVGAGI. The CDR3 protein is CASSLGPWANNEQFF. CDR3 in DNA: TGTGCCAGCAGTTTAGGACCCTGGGCCAACAATGAGCAGTTCTTC.

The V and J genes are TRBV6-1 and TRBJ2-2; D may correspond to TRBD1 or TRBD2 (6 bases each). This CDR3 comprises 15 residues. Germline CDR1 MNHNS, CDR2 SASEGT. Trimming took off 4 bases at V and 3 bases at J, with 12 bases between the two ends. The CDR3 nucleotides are TGTGCCAGCAGTGGGCAGGAGGGGGACACCGGGGAGCTGTTTTTT. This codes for CASSGQEGDTGELFF.

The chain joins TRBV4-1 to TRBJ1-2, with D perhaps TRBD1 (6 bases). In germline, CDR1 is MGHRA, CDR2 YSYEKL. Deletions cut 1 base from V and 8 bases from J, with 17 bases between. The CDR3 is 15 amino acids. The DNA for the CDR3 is TGCGCCAGCAGCCAAGCTCCAGGGGCCTCGGGGGGCTACACCTTC. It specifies CASSQAPGASGGYTF.

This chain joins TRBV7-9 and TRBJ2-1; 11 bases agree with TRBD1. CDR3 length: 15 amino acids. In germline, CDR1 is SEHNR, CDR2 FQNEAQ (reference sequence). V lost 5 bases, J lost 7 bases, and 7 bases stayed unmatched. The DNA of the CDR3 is TGTGCCAGCAGCAGAGGACAGGGGGCGAAAAATGAGCAGTTCTTC. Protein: CASSRGQGAKNEQFF.

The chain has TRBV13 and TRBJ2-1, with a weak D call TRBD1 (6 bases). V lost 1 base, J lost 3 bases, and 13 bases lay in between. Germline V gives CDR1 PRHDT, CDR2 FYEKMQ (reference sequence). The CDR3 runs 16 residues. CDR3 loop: CASSLESDSVYNEQFF. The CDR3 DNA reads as TGTGCCAGCAGCTTAGAATCGGACAGCGTCTACAATGAGCAGTTCTTC.

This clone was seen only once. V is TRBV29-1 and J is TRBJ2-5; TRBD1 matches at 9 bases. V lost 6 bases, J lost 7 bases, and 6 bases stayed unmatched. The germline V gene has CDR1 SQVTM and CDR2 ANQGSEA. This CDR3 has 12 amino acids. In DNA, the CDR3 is TGCAGCGTGACAGGGGGTTTAGGGACCCAGTACTTC. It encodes CSVTGGLGTQYF.